This entry lists 19 T cell receptor beta chains sequenced from one sample in a study of shared clonotypes between healthy human individuals. Sequencing was performed with immunoSEQ multiplex PCR; in TCRdb, only in-frame clones are kept and a portion is missing. This table has approximately 340,000 clones, roughly 70% appearing once. The sequenced material came from memory CD4+ T cells sorted from blood. Subset specified: CD45RA-negative fraction. These receptors all come from a man aged 30 to 45 in good health.

The genes are TRBV7-6 and TRBJ2-2; D perhaps matches TRBD2 (6 bases). The CDR3 contains 17 residues. Trimming shortened V by 6 bases and J by 1 base, and 18 bases separated the two germline ends. The germline V gene has CDR1 SGHVS and CDR2 FNYEAQ. The CDR3 DNA follows: TGTGCCAGCAGTCTCATGGGCCTAGCGAGGAACACCGGGGAGCTGTTTTTT. This translates into CASSLMGLARNTGELFF.

This clone was observed a single time. The chain links TRBV6-1 to TRBJ1-2; D not certain. The V and J ends lost 6 bases and 8 bases respectively, with 13 bases between them. Per germline, CDR1 MNHNS and CDR2 SASEGT. There are 12 residues in the CDR3. The CDR3 sequence is CASRVQSDGYTF. Written as DNA, the CDR3 is TGTGCCAGCAGGGTCCAGTCCGACGGCTACACCTTC.

The J gene is TRBJ2-3, the V gene TRBV5-6, with D maybe TRBD2 (6 bases). The CDR3 runs to 15 residues. Germline-derived CDR1 and CDR2 are SGHDT and YYEEEE. V was cut by 1 base and J by 4 bases, with 13 bases left in between. The CDR3 DNA sequence: TGTGCCAGCAGCTTGCGGGAGATGAGCCCAGATACGCAGTATTTT. Its translation is CASSLREMSPDTQYF.

The gene calls are TRBV5-1 and TRBJ2-7; D may correspond to TRBD1 or TRBD2 (6 bases each). V was cut by 8 bases and J by 6 bases, with 24 bases left in between. This CDR3 region has 15 residues. Germline-derived CDR1 and CDR2 are SGHRS and YFSETQ. Here the CDR3 reads CASQNGGTGRAEQYF. As DNA, the CDR3 is TGCGCCAGTCAAAACGGGGGCACAGGTCGGGCCGAGCAGTACTTC.

This chain uses TRBV2 with TRBJ2-3, with TRBD2 matching 8 bases. The V segment lost 10 bases and the J segment 2 bases; nucleotides outside the gene matches: 11. The CDR3 runs to 15 residues. CDR1 SNHLY and CDR2 FYNNEI come from the germline V gene. CDR3 in amino acids: CAITNGRESTDTQYF. In nucleotides, the CDR3 is TGTGCCATCACCAACGGGAGGGAGTCCACAGATACGCAGTATTTT. Full variable domain (rest looked up from reference TRBV2 and TRBJ2-3): EPEVTQTPSHQVTQMGQEVILRCVPISNHLYFYWYRQILGQKVEFLVSFYNNEISEKSEIFDDQFSVERPDGSNFTLKIRSTKLEDSAMYFCAITNGRESTDTQYFGPGTRLTVL.

This chain joins TRBV6-1 and TRBJ1-1, with 8 bases identical to TRBD1. Per germline, CDR1 MNHNS and CDR2 SASEGT. J lost 3 bases, V lost 4 bases, and 10 bases had no gene match. The CDR3 totals 16 residues. DNA for the CDR3: TGTGCCAGCAGTGCTCGCACCAGGGGGCGTGACACTGAAGCTTTCTTT. This encodes CASSARTRGRDTEAFF.

The V call is TRBV18, the J call TRBJ2-7; D remains unclear. Trimming removed 2 bases at V and 2 bases at J, with 4 bases between. The germline V gene has CDR1 KGHSH and CDR2 LQKENI. The CDR3 is 12 amino acids. In DNA, the CDR3 is TGTGCCAGCTCACCAATGACCTACGAGCAGTACTTC. Protein: CASSPMTYEQYF.

The chain carries TRBV28 and TRBJ2-1, with TRBD2 as a possible D gene (6 bases). Germline CDR1 MDHEN, CDR2 SYDVKM. The CDR3 spans 15 residues. V lost 6 bases and J lost 5, with 17 bases in between. CDR3 in amino acids: CASSMSGSGHNEQFF. In nucleotides, the CDR3 is TGTGCCAGCAGCATGTCGGGGAGCGGGCACAATGAGCAGTTCTTC.

The genes are TRBV5-8 and TRBJ2-1, with D possibly being TRBD1 (5 bases). There are 15 residues in the CDR3. V was shortened by 4 bases and J by 6 bases, with 17 bases between the two germline ends. Per the germline V gene, CDR1 is SGHTS and CDR2 is YDEGEE. The CDR3 protein is CASSTTGKHLNEQFF. As DNA, the CDR3 is TGTGCCAGCAGCACTACAGGAAAGCACCTCAATGAGCAGTTCTTC.

The chain has TRBV19 and TRBJ2-5, with D perhaps TRBD1 or TRBD2 (5 bases each). The CDR3 spans 15 residues. V was shortened by 0 bases and J by 4 bases, with 12 bases between the two germline ends. CDR1 LNHDA and CDR2 SQIVND come from the germline V gene (reference sequence). CDR3 region: CASSIDKGPGETQYF. CDR3 DNA: TGTGCCAGTAGTATAGATAAGGGACCTGGAGAGACCCAGTACTTC. Based on the CDR3 plus reference TRBV19 and TRBJ2-5, the full variable domain is DGGITQSPKYLFRKEGQNVTLSCEQNLNHDAMYWYRQDPGQGLRLIYYSQIVNDFQKGDIAEGYSVSREKKESFPLTVTSAQKNPTAFYLCASSIDKGPGETQYFGPGTRLLVL.

This sequence joins TRBV7-9 and TRBJ2-1, with 7 bases lining up with TRBD2. This CDR3 spans 15 amino acids. With 0 bases clipped from V and 6 bases from J, the junction kept 5 bases outside the gene matches. Germline CDR1 reads SEHNR; CDR2 reads FQNEAQ (reference sequence). The CDR3 spells CASSLAGGGGNEQFF. DNA for the CDR3: TGTGCCAGCAGCTTAGCGGGAGGCGGGGGCAATGAGCAGTTCTTC.

The chain combines TRBV10-2 with TRBJ1-2; a weak D match, TRBD1 (6 bases). The germline V and J ends were trimmed by 4 bases and 8 bases, with 8 bases remaining between them. Germline assignment: CDR1 WSHSY and CDR2 SAAADI. The CDR3 contains 11 residues. CDR3 protein: CASSVGQGYTF. The CDR3 nucleotides are TGCGCCAGCAGTGTAGGACAGGGCTACACCTTC.

This clone was observed a single time. The genes are TRBV6-1 and TRBJ2-3; a possible D gene is TRBD1 (5 bases). CDR3 length: 14 amino acids. Germline CDR1 reads MNHNS; CDR2 reads SASEGT. Deletions cut 3 bases from V and 6 bases from J, with 13 bases between. The CDR3 here is CASSESQGFDTQYF. For the CDR3, the DNA is TGTGCCAGCAGTGAGAGTCAGGGTTTCGATACGCAGTATTTT.

This clone was seen only a few times. This sequence joins TRBV5-6 and TRBJ2-7; D might be TRBD2 (5 bases). Trimming took 3 bases from V and 3 from J, leaving 19 bases between them. CDR1 is SGHDT, CDR2 YYEEEE, per germline. CDR3 size: 16 residues. CDR3: CASSSRGRSAFYEQYF. The DNA for the CDR3 is TGTGCCAGCAGCTCCCGAGGGCGGTCCGCCTTCTACGAGCAGTACTTC.

The CDR3 loop is CASSFQNYGYTF. CDR3 DNA sequence: TGTGCCAGTAGTTTCCAGAACTATGGCTACACCTTC. V gene TRBV19 combines with J gene TRBJ1-2, with D uncertain. The V and J ends lost 5 bases and 2 bases respectively, with 6 bases between them. The CDR3 length is 12 residues. Germline CDR1 reads LNHDA; CDR2 reads SQIVND (reference sequence).

The chain is built from TRBV9 and TRBJ2-1; 8 bases match TRBD2. After removal of 0 bases from V and 7 bases from J, the junction contained 9 bases not matched to a gene. Germline CDR1 SGDLS, CDR2 YYNGEE. The CDR3 runs 16 residues. Here the CDR3 DNA reads TGTGCCAGCAGCGTAGGTCCTAGCGGGCTGGGGAATGAGCAGTTCTTC. This gives the protein CASSVGPSGLGNEQFF.

The rearrangement uses TRBV19 and TRBJ2-2, with TRBD1 identical over 9 bases. The junction had 9 bases not matched to a gene; V was cut back by 10 bases and J by 6 bases. Germline CDR1 LNHDA, CDR2 SQIVND (reference sequence). The CDR3 has 14 amino acids. CDR3 in amino acids: CATITTGGAGELFF. As DNA, the CDR3 is TGTGCCACCATAACGACAGGGGGGGCCGGGGAGCTGTTTTTT.

This sequence joins TRBV6-6 and TRBJ2-7; D is possibly TRBD1 (6 bases). Germline-derived CDR1 and CDR2 are MNHNY and SVGAGI (reference sequence). Trimming removed 6 bases from V and 3 bases from J, with 12 bases in between. The CDR3 consists of 13 residues. CDR3 region: CASSLGAYYEQYF. As DNA, the CDR3 is TGTGCCAGCAGCTTGGGGGCCTACTACGAGCAGTACTTC.

V and J are TRBV29-1 and TRBJ1-1; maybe TRBD1 (5 bases). Trimming took 4 bases from V and 3 from J, leaving 9 bases between them. Germline V gives CDR1 SQVTM, CDR2 ANQGSEA. The CDR3 is 12 residues long. CDR3 sequence: CSVGGVDTEAFF. The CDR3 DNA sequence: TGCAGCGTTGGAGGGGTGGACACTGAAGCTTTCTTT.